The clone carrying this T cell receptor beta chain was picked up many times. Its antigen is as yet unknown. V lost 2 bases, J lost 4 bases, and 5 bases lay in between. The germline CDR1 and CDR2 sequences are MNHEY and SMNVEV (reference sequence). The CDR3 consists of 13 residues. This sample is part of a study of human T cells and chemical hapten exposure. Study-wide background: Patches with 0.01% DPC went on the upper back, and the tests were read at 6 days.

Using its own MiXCR run on the RACE reads, TCRdb lists one record per CDR3 protein. The table lists tens of thousands of distinct CDR3 sequences, roughly a tenth of them singletons. Indicated time point: patch test 1, 2 weeks after DPC sensitization. Treatment noted: therapeutic diphenylcyclopropenone sensitization with weekly scalp DPC. General study points: Expanded TCRs clustered into significantly more large CDR3 similarity groups than controls, the analysis revealed. TCRs at a frequency above 1 in 1000 stayed unchanged with DPC sensitization. Correlating positively with patch test score were the PT1 expanded TCR counts.

This receptor was identified in a woman between 40 and 55 years old with alopecia areata. Some clones in this sample may be carry-over from other donors' samples. Source: whole blood, taken in connection with sensitization to the hapten diphenylcyclopropenone (DPC). This chain connects TRBV27 to TRBJ2-2, with D unresolved. CDR3 sequence (DNA): TGTGCCAGCAGTTTAGTCGGCACCGGGGAGCTGTTTTTT. Its protein product is CASSLVGTGELFF.